This TCR beta chain was retrieved from a study of T cells in localized non-small cell lung cancer. Findings and limits, study-wide: Elevated circulating T cell density in blood was associated with longer overall survival. The highest T cell clonality was in uninvolved adjacent lung, above tumor. It remains possible that heterogeneity exists, since only one tumor region was sequenced. In adjacent lung, a median roughly 53 of the top 100 tumor clones were found.

Only in-frame clones appear in the TCRdb table, and some are missing; sequencing was by immunoSEQ multiplex PCR. Here the sample spans under 40,000 clones, more than 70% being singletons. V was trimmed by 1 base and J by 0 bases, leaving 10 bases between them. CDR1 and CDR2 (germline): SNHLY, FYNNEI. The CDR3 totals 15 residues. Concerning this clone itself: No antigen is known for it.

The material was peripheral blood, obtained before any cancer treatment. V and J are TRBV2 and TRBJ2-7, with D perhaps matching TRBD1 or TRBD2 (5 bases each). The receptor was isolated from a woman between 35 and 70 years old with stage I lung adenocarcinoma. The CDR3 is CASSEGAGGSYEQYF. The CDR3 bases are TGTGCCAGCAGTGAAGGGGCTGGGGGCTCCTACGAGCAGTACTTC.